These T cell receptor beta chains were read from a single sample in a study of blood T cell repertoires in COVID-19. Profiling relied on immunoSEQ multiplex PCR, and the TCRdb table lists in-frame clones only, not all of them. The repertoire holds some 200,000 clones, over 80% seen once, with under 7.5% in the top ten. The sequencing input was peripheral blood. These receptors were collected from a woman aged 40 to 50 with acute or convalescent COVID-19. CDR3s include the opening cysteine and the closing phenylalanine or tryptophan. The order of the fields is CDR3 protein, CDR3 DNA, clone size, CDR3 length, D gene, V gene, J gene. The D gene is left open where the match is weak. The size field is filled for only some rows; it gives once, few, many or a size class.

CDR3 protein: CASRQTPRNEQFF
CDR3 DNA: TGCGCCAGCAGACAGACCCCCCGGAATGAGCAGTTCTTC
clone size: NA
CDR3 length: 13
D gene: NA
V gene: TRBV5-1
J gene: TRBJ2-1

CDR3 protein: CASSLGQTDTQYF
CDR3 DNA: TGTGCCAGCAGCCTCGGACAGACCGATACGCAGTATTTT
clone size: NA
CDR3 length: 13
D gene: NA
V gene: TRBV7-8
J gene: TRBJ2-3

CDR3 protein: CASSIIRGQGARNTEAFF
CDR3 DNA: TGTGCCAGTAGTATTATTCGTGGACAGGGGGCGAGGAACACTGAAGCTTTCTTT
clone size: NA
CDR3 length: 18
D gene: TRBD1
V gene: TRBV19
J gene: TRBJ1-1

CDR3 protein: CASSPRGRGNQPQHF
CDR3 DNA: TGTGCCAGCAGTCCCAGGGGGCGAGGCAATCAGCCCCAGCATTTT
clone size: NA
CDR3 length: 15
D gene: TRBD1
V gene: TRBV6-2/TRBV6-3
J gene: TRBJ1-5

CDR3 protein: CASSESGGSNQPQHF
CDR3 DNA: TGTGCCAGCAGTGAATCGGGGGGAAGCAATCAGCCCCAGCATTTT
clone size: NA
CDR3 length: 15
D gene: NA
V gene: TRBV6-1
J gene: TRBJ1-5

CDR3 protein: CANQDRENSPLHF
CDR3 DNA: TGTGCCAACCAGGACAGGGAGAATTCACCCCTCCACTTT
clone size: once
CDR3 length: 13
D gene: TRBD1
V gene: TRBV28
J gene: TRBJ1-6

CDR3 protein: CATSDSRPRKALGAGETGELFF
CDR3 DNA: TGTGCCACCAGTGATTCGAGACCCAGGAAGGCATTAGGGGCAGGAGAGACCGGGGAGCTGTTTTTT
clone size: NA
CDR3 length: 22
D gene: NA
V gene: TRBV24-1
J gene: TRBJ2-2

CDR3 protein: CASSEQGPSEQFF
CDR3 DNA: TGTGCCAGCAGTGAACAGGGGCCAAGTGAGCAGTTCTTC
clone size: NA
CDR3 length: 13
D gene: NA
V gene: TRBV25-1
J gene: TRBJ2-1

CDR3 protein: CASRELAGGLTGELFF
CDR3 DNA: TGTGCCAGCAGGGAACTAGCGGGAGGGCTCACCGGGGAGCTGTTTTTT
clone size: NA
CDR3 length: 16
D gene: TRBD2
V gene: TRBV6-1
J gene: TRBJ2-2

CDR3 protein: CASSQDILVAGTDTQYF
CDR3 DNA: TGTGCCAGCAGCCAAGATATATTAGTCGCTGGCACAGATACGCAGTATTTT
clone size: NA
CDR3 length: 17
D gene: NA
V gene: TRBV4-2
J gene: TRBJ2-3

CDR3 protein: CASSLRRDFGNEQFF
CDR3 DNA: TGTGCCAGCAGTTTAAGAAGGGACTTCGGCAATGAGCAGTTCTTC
clone size: NA
CDR3 length: 15
D gene: NA
V gene: TRBV28
J gene: TRBJ2-1

CDR3 protein: CASRHRLGAYTDTQYF
CDR3 DNA: TGTGCCAGCAGGCACCGGCTGGGAGCCTACACAGATACGCAGTATTTT
clone size: NA
CDR3 length: 16
D gene: NA
V gene: TRBV5-8
J gene: TRBJ2-3

CDR3 protein: CASSLRSNPGQAPLGYTF
CDR3 DNA: TGTGCCAGCAGCTTAAGATCGAACCCGGGACAGGCCCCTCTGGGCTACACCTTC
clone size: NA
CDR3 length: 18
D gene: TRBD1
V gene: TRBV7-8
J gene: TRBJ1-2

CDR3 protein: CASSYGRGSGNQPQHF
CDR3 DNA: TGTGCCAGCAGTTACGGTAGGGGAAGTGGCAATCAGCCCCAGCATTTT
clone size: once
CDR3 length: 16
D gene: NA
V gene: TRBV6-2/TRBV6-3
J gene: TRBJ1-5

CDR3 protein: CASSQVWRQVTTEAFF
CDR3 DNA: TGTGCCAGCAGCCAAGTTTGGCGTCAGGTTACCACTGAAGCTTTCTTT
clone size: NA
CDR3 length: 16
D gene: NA
V gene: TRBV3-1/TRBV3-2
J gene: TRBJ1-1

CDR3 protein: CAISESTVGTQYF
CDR3 DNA: TGTGCCATCAGTGAGTCGACTGTTGGTACGCAGTATTTT
clone size: NA
CDR3 length: 13
D gene: NA
V gene: TRBV10-3
J gene: TRBJ2-3

CDR3 protein: CASSRTGGNIQYF
CDR3 DNA: TGTGCCAGCAGCCGAACAGGGGGGAACATTCAGTACTTC
clone size: NA
CDR3 length: 13
D gene: TRBD1
V gene: TRBV12-3/TRBV12-4
J gene: TRBJ2-4

CDR3 protein: CSVAKAWRERAEQFF
CDR3 DNA: TGCAGCGTAGCCAAGGCGTGGCGGGAGAGGGCTGAGCAGTTCTTC
clone size: NA
CDR3 length: 15
D gene: TRBD2
V gene: TRBV29-1
J gene: TRBJ2-1

CDR3 protein: CASKVGARVDTEAFF
CDR3 DNA: TGTGCCAGCAAGGTGGGCGCCCGAGTAGACACTGAAGCTTTCTTT
clone size: NA
CDR3 length: 15
D gene: NA
V gene: TRBV28
J gene: TRBJ1-1

CDR3 protein: CASSVAGGGYYEQYF
CDR3 DNA: TGTGCCAGCAGCGTTGCAGGGGGCGGATACTACGAGCAGTACTTC
clone size: NA
CDR3 length: 15
D gene: TRBD1
V gene: TRBV9
J gene: TRBJ2-7

CDR3 protein: CASSDRTSLGEQYF
CDR3 DNA: TGTGCCAGCAGCGATAGGACTAGCTTGGGCGAGCAGTACTTC
clone size: few
CDR3 length: 14
D gene: TRBD2
V gene: TRBV7-2
J gene: TRBJ2-7

CDR3 protein: CASSGTGDQPQHF
CDR3 DNA: TGTGCCAGCAGCGGGACAGGAGATCAGCCCCAGCATTTT
clone size: NA
CDR3 length: 13
D gene: TRBD1
V gene: TRBV7-2
J gene: TRBJ1-5

CDR3 protein: CASSEAKGAGTEAFF
CDR3 DNA: TGTGCCAGCAGTGAAGCAAAGGGGGCTGGCACTGAAGCTTTCTTT
clone size: once
CDR3 length: 15
D gene: TRBD1
V gene: TRBV6-1
J gene: TRBJ1-1

CDR3 protein: CATRTGEGSGELFF
CDR3 DNA: TGTGCCACCCGTACAGGGGAAGGCTCCGGGGAGCTGTTTTTT
clone size: once
CDR3 length: 14
D gene: TRBD1
V gene: TRBV24-1
J gene: TRBJ2-2

CDR3 protein: CAIRGTGHGYTF
CDR3 DNA: TGTGCCATCAGGGGGACAGGGCATGGCTACACCTTC
clone size: NA
CDR3 length: 12
D gene: TRBD1
V gene: TRBV10-3
J gene: TRBJ1-2

CDR3 protein: CASSFVRDTEAFF
CDR3 DNA: TGTGCCAGCAGCTTTGTGCGGGACACTGAAGCTTTCTTT
clone size: once
CDR3 length: 13
D gene: NA
V gene: TRBV7-9
J gene: TRBJ1-1

CDR3 protein: CATQRTGPFF
CDR3 DNA: TGTGCCACCCAGCGGACTGGGCCGTTCTTC
clone size: NA
CDR3 length: 10
D gene: NA
V gene: TRBV28
J gene: TRBJ2-1

CDR3 protein: CAGAGFATEAFF
CDR3 DNA: TGTGCCGGGGCAGGGTTTGCCACTGAAGCTTTCTTT
clone size: NA
CDR3 length: 12
D gene: NA
V gene: TRBV7-9
J gene: TRBJ1-1

CDR3 protein: CASSELAGGLYF
CDR3 DNA: TGCGCCAGCAGTGAGCTGGCGGGGGGGTTGTATTTT
clone size: NA
CDR3 length: 12
D gene: TRBD2
V gene: TRBV10-2
J gene: TRBJ2-3

CDR3 protein: CASSGGQGVFKETQYF
CDR3 DNA: TGTGCCAGCAGTGGGGGACAGGGGGTTTTCAAGGAGACCCAGTACTTC
clone size: NA
CDR3 length: 16
D gene: TRBD1
V gene: TRBV2
J gene: TRBJ2-5

CDR3 protein: CASSQGVGELFF
CDR3 DNA: TGTGCCAGCAGCCAAGGAGTGGGGGAGCTGTTTTTT
clone size: NA
CDR3 length: 12
D gene: NA
V gene: TRBV4-2
J gene: TRBJ2-2

CDR3 protein: CASSIGRDRGLSQETQYF
CDR3 DNA: TGTGCCAGCAGCATTGGCCGGGACAGGGGATTGTCCCAAGAGACCCAGTACTTC
clone size: NA
CDR3 length: 18
D gene: TRBD1
V gene: TRBV2
J gene: TRBJ2-5

CDR3 protein: CASSFPTAETQYF
CDR3 DNA: TGTGCCAGCAGCTTTCCAACCGCGGAGACCCAGTACTTC
clone size: NA
CDR3 length: 13
D gene: NA
V gene: TRBV7-2
J gene: TRBJ2-5

CDR3 protein: CASSIKGHKEKLFF
CDR3 DNA: TGTGCCAGTAGTATAAAGGGACATAAGGAAAAACTGTTTTTT
clone size: once
CDR3 length: 14
D gene: NA
V gene: TRBV19
J gene: TRBJ1-4

CDR3 protein: CSVVWSLSYNEQFF
CDR3 DNA: TGCAGCGTTGTATGGAGCCTCTCCTACAATGAGCAGTTCTTC
clone size: NA
CDR3 length: 14
D gene: NA
V gene: TRBV29-1
J gene: TRBJ2-1

CDR3 protein: CASSRVGRVETQYF
CDR3 DNA: TGTGCCAGCAGCCGTGTGGGGAGGGTGGAGACCCAGTACTTC
clone size: once
CDR3 length: 14
D gene: TRBD2
V gene: TRBV7-9
J gene: TRBJ2-5

CDR3 protein: CAWSELWNTEAFF
CDR3 DNA: TGTGCCTGGAGTGAGCTATGGAACACTGAAGCTTTCTTT
clone size: NA
CDR3 length: 13
D gene: NA
V gene: TRBV30
J gene: TRBJ1-1

CDR3 protein: CASSPGVSEAFF
CDR3 DNA: TGTGCCAGCAGCCCGGGGGTAAGTGAAGCTTTCTTT
clone size: NA
CDR3 length: 12
D gene: NA
V gene: TRBV7-2
J gene: TRBJ1-1

CDR3 protein: CASSWGVNTEAFF
CDR3 DNA: TGTGCCAGCAGTTGGGGGGTGAACACTGAAGCTTTCTTT
clone size: NA
CDR3 length: 13
D gene: NA
V gene: TRBV27
J gene: TRBJ1-1

CDR3 protein: CASSEWTGSGEQFF
CDR3 DNA: TGTGCCAGCAGTGAATGGACAGGGAGCGGTGAGCAGTTCTTC
clone size: NA
CDR3 length: 14
D gene: TRBD1
V gene: TRBV6-1
J gene: TRBJ2-1

CDR3 protein: CASSQQGASNQPQHF
CDR3 DNA: TGTGCCAGCAGCCAACAGGGGGCAAGCAATCAGCCCCAGCATTTT
clone size: NA
CDR3 length: 15
D gene: TRBD1
V gene: TRBV2
J gene: TRBJ1-5

CDR3 protein: CASSAGLGPSTDTQYF
CDR3 DNA: TGTGCCAGCAGCGCCGGACTAGGTCCCAGCACAGATACGCAGTATTTT
clone size: NA
CDR3 length: 16
D gene: TRBD2
V gene: TRBV11-1
J gene: TRBJ2-3

CDR3 protein: CASKLQGANEQFF
CDR3 DNA: TGCGCCAGTAAACTCCAGGGGGCCAATGAGCAGTTCTTC
clone size: NA
CDR3 length: 13
D gene: TRBD1
V gene: TRBV5-1
J gene: TRBJ2-1

CDR3 protein: CASSPAINRVGTEAFF
CDR3 DNA: TGTGCCAGCTCACCAGCGATCAACAGGGTCGGAACTGAAGCTTTCTTT
clone size: NA
CDR3 length: 16
D gene: NA
V gene: TRBV18
J gene: TRBJ1-1

CDR3 protein: CASSVASGRGETQYF
CDR3 DNA: TGTGCCAGCAGCGTAGCTAGCGGGAGGGGAGAGACCCAGTACTTC
clone size: NA
CDR3 length: 15
D gene: TRBD2
V gene: TRBV9
J gene: TRBJ2-5

CDR3 protein: CASSPGTGGIYGYTF
CDR3 DNA: TGTGCCAGCAGCCCCGGGACAGGGGGCATCTATGGCTACACCTTC
clone size: NA
CDR3 length: 15
D gene: TRBD1
V gene: TRBV28
J gene: TRBJ1-2

CDR3 protein: CASNKQRDTEAFF
CDR3 DNA: TGTGCCAGCAACAAACAACGGGACACTGAAGCTTTCTTT
clone size: NA
CDR3 length: 13
D gene: NA
V gene: TRBV7-2
J gene: TRBJ1-1

CDR3 protein: CASSSTGGDQPQHF
CDR3 DNA: TGTGCCAGCTCAAGCACAGGGGGGGATCAGCCCCAGCATTTT
clone size: few
CDR3 length: 14
D gene: TRBD1
V gene: TRBV18
J gene: TRBJ1-5

CDR3 protein: CASSLYTSGGSQETQYF
CDR3 DNA: TGTGCCAGCAGTTTATATACTAGCGGGGGGAGTCAAGAGACCCAGTACTTC
clone size: NA
CDR3 length: 17
D gene: TRBD2
V gene: TRBV27
J gene: TRBJ2-5

CDR3 protein: CATRAGTNEKLFF
CDR3 DNA: TGTGCCACCAGAGCCGGGACAAATGAAAAACTGTTTTTT
clone size: NA
CDR3 length: 13
D gene: NA
V gene: TRBV19
J gene: TRBJ1-4